These T cell receptor beta chains were read from a single sample in a study of beta chain features in type 1 diabetes. Here immunoSEQ multiplex PCR was the method, and the copy in TCRdb shows in-frame clones only, minus some. The repertoire holds 300,000 to 350,000 clones, with 13% as singletons. The specimen sequenced was naive CD4+ T cells from blood. The source of these receptors is a woman aged 18-29 years with type 1 diabetes. Both conserved end residues are part of each CDR3. D genes are given only for firm matches. Clone sizes are given selectively: once, few, many, or a class where the clone is expanded.

D	V	size	J	DNA	CDR3
TRBD2	TRBV30	-	TRBJ2-1	TGTACCTGGAGTGTAGGACTAGGCGGCTTCCATGAGCAGTTCTTC	CTWSVGLGGFHEQFF
-	TRBV5-1	-	TRBJ2-1	TGCGCCAGCAGCTTGGGAGGACTCCTAACCTACAATGAGCAGTTCTTC	CASSLGGLLTYNEQFF
TRBD2	TRBV10-3	few	TRBJ2-1	TGTGCCATCACCCGGACTAGCGGTTACAATGAGCAGTTCTTC	CAITRTSGYNEQFF
-	TRBV5-1	-	TRBJ2-7	TGCGCCAGCAGCTTGGCAGGGAACGAGCAGTACTTC	CASSLAGNEQYF
TRBD2	TRBV7-6	-	TRBJ2-1	TGTGCCAGCAGCCTAATGACTAGCGGGAGTGTCAATGAGCAGTTCTTC	CASSLMTSGSVNEQFF
TRBD1	TRBV12-5	few	TRBJ2-1	TGTGCTAGTGGTTTGGGGACAGGGGGCGAGAATGAGCAGTTCTTC	CASGLGTGGENEQFF
-	TRBV7-2	-	TRBJ2-5	TGTGCCAGCAGCTTACGACAGCTGCAAGAGACCCAGTACTTC	CASSLRQLQETQYF
TRBD1	TRBV2	few	TRBJ2-2	TGTGCCACTCGACAGGGTAACACCGGGGAGCTGTTTTTT	CATRQGNTGELFF
-	TRBV11-2	-	TRBJ1-1	TGTGCCAGCAGCCCCACCCCGACAGTAAACACTGAAGCTTTCTTT	CASSPTPTVNTEAFF
-	TRBV18	few	TRBJ1-1	TGTGCCAGCTCAGGCGCGGGGGGGGCGAACACTGAAGCTTTCTTT	CASSGAGGANTEAFF
-	TRBV29-1	few	TRBJ1-1	TGCAGCGTTGGGGCGGGGAACGAGAACACTGAAGCTTTCTTT	CSVGAGNENTEAFF
-	TRBV30	few	TRBJ1-1	TGTGCCCGCTCCCGAGGGGGGAACACTGAAGCTTTCTTT	CARSRGGNTEAFF
-	TRBV27	-	TRBJ2-1	TGTGCCAGCAGTTCCTCGACAGGTTACAATGAGCAGTTCTTC	CASSSSTGYNEQFF
TRBD2	TRBV14	few	TRBJ2-1	TGTGCCAGCAGCTATCACGGGACTAGCCCCGCCAATGAGCAGTTCTTC	CASSYHGTSPANEQFF
-	TRBV29-1	few	TRBJ2-7	TGCAAGCCAGCGTTGGTCGAACTAGCAAGATACTACGAGCAGTACTTC	CKPALVELARYYEQYF
TRBD1	TRBV30	few	TRBJ1-2	TGTGCCTGGACTACAGGGGATGGCTACACCTTC	CAWTTGDGYTF
-	TRBV9	-	TRBJ2-5	TGTGCCAGCAGCGCCGCCGGACAGACCCAAGAGACCCAGTACTTC	CASSAAGQTQETQYF
TRBD1	TRBV5-1	-	TRBJ2-7	TGCGCCAGCAGCTTAGGGACAGGGTTTAACGAGCAGTACTTC	CASSLGTGFNEQYF
-	TRBV11-2	-	TRBJ2-7	TGTGCCAGCAGCGCGGGTTTAGGACAGCGGTGGTCCGAGCAGTACTTC	CASSAGLGQRWSEQYF
-	TRBV4-3	-	TRBJ1-5	TGCGCCAGCAGCGAAACCCCCGGGGGGAGTCAGCCCCAGCATTTT	CASSETPGGSQPQHF
-	TRBV6-5	-	TRBJ2-7	TGTGCCAGCAGTTACTCGACGGGCGAGCAGTACTTC	CASSYSTGEQYF
TRBD1	TRBV30	few	TRBJ1-2	TGTGCCTGGAGTGTAGGAGGGGGCGGCTACACCTTC	CAWSVGGGGYTF
TRBD2	TRBV5-4	-	TRBJ2-1	TGTGCCAGCAGCTTGTCCGGGAGGGCTAGTTCCTACAATGAGCAGTTCTTC	CASSLSGRASSYNEQFF
-	TRBV5-1	-	TRBJ2-3	TGCGCCAGCAGCTTGACAGGGAGCACAGATACGCAGTATTTT	CASSLTGSTDTQYF
-	TRBV7-2	few	TRBJ2-1	TGTGCCAGCAGCTTAACATACTCCTACAATGAGCAGTTCTTC	CASSLTYSYNEQFF
TRBD1	TRBV7-2	-	TRBJ1-2	TGTGCCAGCAGCCCGGACAGGGTGTCCTATGGCTACACCTTC	CASSPDRVSYGYTF
-	TRBV19	-	TRBJ2-1	TGTGCCAGTAGCGCCTTCGCAAGCCCGCCTAATGAGCAGTTCTTC	CASSAFASPPNEQFF
-	TRBV6-5	-	TRBJ1-1	TGTGCCAGCAGACAGACGGGACAAGTCACTGAAGCTTTCTTT	CASRQTGQVTEAFF
TRBD2	TRBV30	few	TRBJ2-1	TGTGCCTGGAACGGGGCGGGAGGGCTTTACAATGAGCAGTTCTTC	CAWNGAGGLYNEQFF
TRBD1	TRBV10-3	few	TRBJ2-5	TGTGCCATCAGCTCGACAGGGGAGGAGACCCAGTACTTC	CAISSTGEETQYF
-	TRBV11-2	-	TRBJ1-3	TGTGCCAGCAGCGCGGTCAGGGGATCTGGAAACACCATATATTTT	CASSAVRGSGNTIYF
-	TRBV6-1	few	TRBJ2-1	TGTGCCAGCAGTGATACCTTGAAGAAGCGGCCGTACAATGAGCAGTTCTTC	CASSDTLKKRPYNEQFF
-	TRBV28	-	TRBJ2-7	TGTGCCAGCAACTCCAGGCGGGGAGCCTACGAGCAGTACTTC	CASNSRRGAYEQYF
TRBD1	TRBV13	-	TRBJ2-7	TGTGCCAGCAGCCTTAGGACAGGGACGTACGAGCAGTACTTC	CASSLRTGTYEQYF
-	TRBV6-5	few	TRBJ1-1	TGTGCCAGCAGTTTACCCCAGGGGCCCAGCGCCGAAGCTTTCTTT	CASSLPQGPSAEAFF
-	TRBV28	-	TRBJ1-1	TGTGCCAGCAGCTACAACCCGACAGTGAACACTGAAGCTTTCTTT	CASSYNPTVNTEAFF
TRBD2	TRBV28	-	TRBJ2-1	TGTGCCAGCAGTGGGGGACTAGCGGAACGCTACAATGAGCAGTTCTTC	CASSGGLAERYNEQFF
-	TRBV7-2	few	TRBJ2-3	TGTGCCAGCAGCCCTGAAGCGTCAAGCGGTACAGGCACAGATACGCAGTATTTT	CASSPEASSGTGTDTQYF
-	TRBV7-9	few	TRBJ2-7	TGTGCCAGCAGCTTAGTCCCGGCAGGGCACGGCGAGCAGTACTTC	CASSLVPAGHGEQYF
-	TRBV10-3	-	TRBJ2-3	TGTGCCATCAGAAGGAGCGAGGGCACAGATACGCAGTATTTT	CAIRRSEGTDTQYF
TRBD2	TRBV5-1	few	TRBJ2-1	TGCGCCAGCAGCCCCGGGGGGGCCAATGAGCAGTTCTTC	CASSPGGANEQFF
-	TRBV30	few	TRBJ2-3	TGTGCCTGGGGAGGGTGGAGCACAGATACGCAGTATTTT	CAWGGWSTDTQYF
-	TRBV5-4	-	TRBJ1-5	TGTGCCAGCAGCTTTCAGGGTCAGCCCCAGCATTTT	CASSFQGQPQHF
TRBD1	TRBV18	few	TRBJ1-2	TGTGCCAGCTCACCGGCTACAGGGGAGCACTATGGCTACACCTTC	CASSPATGEHYGYTF
-	TRBV5-1	few	TRBJ2-1	TGCGCCAGCAGTACCTCGGAGGGGTCGGGTGAGCAGTTCTTC	CASSTSEGSGEQFF
TRBD1	TRBV5-4	-	TRBJ2-7	TGTGCCAGCAGCCCGCCCGGGACAGGCGGAACCGAGCAGTACTTC	CASSPPGTGGTEQYF
-	TRBV4-3	few	TRBJ2-2	TGCGCCAGCAGCCAAGACCAGAGAAGAGGGTGGAACACCGGGGAGCTGTTTTTT	CASSQDQRRGWNTGELFF
TRBD2	TRBV30	few	TRBJ2-1	TGTGCCTGGAGTATTACGGGCGGGAGATACAATGAGCAGTTCTTC	CAWSITGGRYNEQFF
-	TRBV7-9	few	TRBJ2-7	TGTGCCAGCAGCCCCACCTCCGCCAGCTACGAGCAGTACTTC	CASSPTSASYEQYF
-	TRBV2	few	TRBJ1-2	TGTGCCAGCACCACCTCTCCCACAGGGTTGGTTGGCTACACCTTC	CASTTSPTGLVGYTF
TRBD2	TRBV30	many	TRBJ2-7	TGTGCCTGGATTTCGGGGACTAGCGTTTACTTC	CAWISGTSVYF
TRBD1	TRBV7-2	few	TRBJ1-5	TGTGCCAGCAGCTTAACAGGGGGCGATCAGCCCCAGCATTTT	CASSLTGGDQPQHF